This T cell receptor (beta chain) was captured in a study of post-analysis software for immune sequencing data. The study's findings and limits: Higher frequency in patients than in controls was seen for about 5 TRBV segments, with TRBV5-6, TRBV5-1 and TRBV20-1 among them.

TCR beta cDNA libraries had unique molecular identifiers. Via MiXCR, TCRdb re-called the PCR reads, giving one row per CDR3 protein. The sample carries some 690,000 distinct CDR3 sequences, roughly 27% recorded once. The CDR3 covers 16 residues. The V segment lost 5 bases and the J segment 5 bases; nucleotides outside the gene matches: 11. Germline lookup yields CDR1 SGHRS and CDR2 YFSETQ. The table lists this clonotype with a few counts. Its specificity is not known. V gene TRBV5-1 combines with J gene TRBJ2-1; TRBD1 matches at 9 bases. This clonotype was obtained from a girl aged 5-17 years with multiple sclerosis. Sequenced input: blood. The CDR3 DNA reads TGCGCCAGCAGGGGAACCGGGACAGGGAGGAACAATGAGCAGTTCTTC. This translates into CASRGTGTGRNNEQFF.